The present T cell receptor (beta chain) was sequenced within a study of shared clonotypes between healthy human individuals. On the study more broadly: Used for every donor were three CD4 naive, three CD4 memory, two CD8 naive and one CD8 memory plate.

CDR1 is MRHNA, CDR2 SNTAGT, per germline. The CDR3 sequence runs 9 residues, both termini included. Details on this clone: Its cognate antigen is unknown. The CDR3 end shows no conserved phenylalanine or tryptophan, and so a read error is likely. No DNA is shown, since the ends of the CDR3 on it are uncertain; the CDR3 is the one TCRdb lists.

Overall study findings and caveats: Compared with memory subsets, naive subsets generally had larger estimated richness.

The input for sorted-subset replicate PCRs was about 210 ng DNA, 30,000 or so T cell genomes. Profiled with immunoSEQ multiplex PCR; TCRdb holds only in-frame clones, not every one. This table holds 300,000 to 400,000 clones, about 74% found once. Sequences were obtained from memory CD4+ T cells sorted from blood. Subset noted: CD45RA-negative fraction. This TCR was sampled from a young man in good health. The chain uses TRBV6-4 and TRBJ2-7. Here the CDR3 reads CATAGTPLL.